Shown below are 5 T cell receptor beta chains from a single sample sequenced in a study of shared clonotypes between healthy human individuals. Produced via immunoSEQ multiplex PCR; TCRdb's table is partial and in-frame only. The repertoire has approximately 980,000 clones, 76% of them found once; the top ten carry over 1.3%. The sample consisted of memory CD4+ T cells sorted from blood. Documented subset: CD45RA-negative fraction. The receptors were gathered from a man aged 18 to 30 in good health.

The chain combines TRBV23-1 with TRBJ1-3; 12 nucleotides align to TRBD1. TRBV23-1 is identified as an open reading frame with a role that is uncertain. Trimming at V came to 3 bases and at J to 2 bases, leaving 8 bases not matched to a gene. This CDR3 has 18 residues. The CDR3 protein is CASSHRDRGHGAGNTIYF. The CDR3 coding sequence is TGCGCCAGCAGTCACCGGGACAGGGGGCACGGGGCTGGAAACACCATATATTTT.

This chain connects TRBV27 to TRBJ1-1; TRBD1 matches 8 bases. This CDR3 is 14 amino acids long. V dropped 5 bases and J dropped 3; count of bases not matched to a gene: 5. Germline V CDR1 and CDR2: MNHEY, SMNVEV (reference sequence). CDR3 sequence reads: CASSPTGAHTEAFF. The CDR3 region has the DNA TGTGCCAGCAGTCCGACAGGGGCCCACACTGAAGCTTTCTTT.

As concerns this clone: At one boundary the junction diverges from the germline segment, which might be a read error. At the DNA level, this CDR3 is encoded by other sequences in the same sample as well. V and J are TRBV6-6 and TRBJ2-7; D possibly corresponds to TRBD2 (6 bases). CDR3 length: 14 amino acids. CDR1 and CDR2 (germline): MNHNY, SVGAGI (reference sequence). The CDR3 spells CASSPPGGAREQYF. CDR3 coding DNA: TGTGCCAGCAGTCCCCCCGGAGGGGCCAGAGAGCAGTACTTT.

This clone has at least ten counts. This chain uses TRBV7-2 with TRBJ1-6; 9 bases are a match to TRBD1. J was trimmed by 10 bases and V by 5 bases; bases with no gene match: 6. The V gene's germline CDR1 is SGHTA and CDR2 FQGNSA. The CDR3 consists of 14 residues. CDR3 protein: CASSPSDRGSPLHF. Written as DNA, the CDR3 is TGTGCCAGCAGCCCTTCGGACAGGGGATCACCCCTCCACTTT.

The CDR3 DNA reads TGTGCCAGCACCAAAAGGGCACAGAACACTGAAGCTTTCTTT. The encoded protein is CASTKRAQNTEAFF. The rearrangement uses TRBV6-6 and TRBJ1-1; D unclear. CDR1 is MNHNY and CDR2 is SVGAGI in the germline V gene (reference sequence). This CDR3 is 14 amino acids long. V was clipped by 7 bases and J by 1 base, with 13 bases between them.